The clone carrying this T cell receptor beta chain occurred a few times. From the 5' RACE reads, TCRdb called clonotypes with MiXCR, one entry per CDR3 protein. The sample has about half a million distinct CDR3 sequences, around a sixth seen once. The CDR3 has 19 amino acids. V lost 1 base to trimming and J lost 0 bases, with 21 bases between them. Germline V gene lookup returns CDR1 SGHTA and CDR2 FQGTGA. This sample was taken from a study of T-cell memory formation after mild COVID-19. This TCR derives from an adult woman who had mild COVID-19 (a few samples of this study predate the infection). Cell type and time point are not known. This chain connects TRBV7-3 to TRBJ1-2, with D perhaps TRBD1 (6 bases). The sequencing sample was made of PBMCs or a T cell subset sorted from them (not recorded which). CDR3 sequence: CASSLKGGPQTFANYGYTF. CDR3 bases: TGTGCCAGCAGCTTAAAGGGGGGACCTCAAACCTTTGCTAACTATGGCTACACCTTC. The full variable domain, with the rest looked up from reference TRBV7-3 and TRBJ1-2, is GAGVSQTPSNKVTEKGKYVELRCDPISGHTALYWYRQSLGQGPEFLIYFQGTGAADDSGLPNDRFFAVRPEGSVSTLKIQRTERGDSAVYLCASSLKGGPQTFANYGYTFGSGTRLTVV.